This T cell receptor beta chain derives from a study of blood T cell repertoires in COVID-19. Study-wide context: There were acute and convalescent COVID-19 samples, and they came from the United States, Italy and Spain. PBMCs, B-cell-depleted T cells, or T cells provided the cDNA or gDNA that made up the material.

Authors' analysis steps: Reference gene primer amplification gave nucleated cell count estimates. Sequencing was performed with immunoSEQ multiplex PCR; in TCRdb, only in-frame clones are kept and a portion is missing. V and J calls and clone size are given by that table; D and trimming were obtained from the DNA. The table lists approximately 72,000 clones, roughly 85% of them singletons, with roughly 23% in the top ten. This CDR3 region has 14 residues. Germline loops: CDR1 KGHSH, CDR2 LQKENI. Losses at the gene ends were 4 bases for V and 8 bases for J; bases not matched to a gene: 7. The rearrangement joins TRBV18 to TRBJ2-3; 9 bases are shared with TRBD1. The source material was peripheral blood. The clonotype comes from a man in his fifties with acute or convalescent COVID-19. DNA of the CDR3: TGTGCCAGCTCACTACGGACAGGGGAGGGTACGCAGTATTTT. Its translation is CASSLRTGEGTQYF.